The T cell receptor beta chain described here comes from a study of CD8 T cells in ankylosing spondylitis. General observations from the study: Significant enrichment of disease-linked clones was reportedly seen in matched ankylosing spondylitis synovial fluid.

The V segment lost 5 bases and the J segment 5 bases; nucleotides outside the gene matches: 8. The CDR3 contains 15 residues. TCRdb itself ran the 5' RACE reads through MiXCR, one entry per CDR3 protein. The sample includes 200,000 to 250,000 distinct CDR3 sequences, roughly 32% of them seen just once. Remarks on this clonotype: Its antigen is not known.

The receptor's source is a male donor with ankylosing spondylitis or in good health (not recorded which). The sample was blood, either unsorted or a sorted T cell fraction (not recorded which). The chain uses TRBV12-3 or TRBV12-4 and TRBJ1-3; 8 bases fit TRBD1. The chain's CDR3 is CASSAPGTGRNTIYF. Written as DNA, the CDR3 is TGTGCCAGCAGTGCCCCCGGGACAGGAAGAAACACCATATATTTT.